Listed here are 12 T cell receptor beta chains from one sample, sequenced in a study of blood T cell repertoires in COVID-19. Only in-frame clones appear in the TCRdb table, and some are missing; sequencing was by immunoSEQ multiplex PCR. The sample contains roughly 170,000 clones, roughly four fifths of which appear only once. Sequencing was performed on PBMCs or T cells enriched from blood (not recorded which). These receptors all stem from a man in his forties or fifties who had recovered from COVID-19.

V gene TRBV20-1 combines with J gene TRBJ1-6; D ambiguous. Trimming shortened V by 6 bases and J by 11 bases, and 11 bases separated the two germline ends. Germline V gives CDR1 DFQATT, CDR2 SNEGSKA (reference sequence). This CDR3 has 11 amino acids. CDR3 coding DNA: TGCAGTGCCACGCCAGGCGCACCCCTCCACTTT. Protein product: CSATPGAPLHF.

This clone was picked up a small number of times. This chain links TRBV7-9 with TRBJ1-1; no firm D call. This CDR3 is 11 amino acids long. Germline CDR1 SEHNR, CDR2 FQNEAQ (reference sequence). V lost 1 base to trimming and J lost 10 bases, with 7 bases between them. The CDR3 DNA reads TGTGCCAGCAGCTTAGTTGGGAGAGCTTTCTTT. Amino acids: CASSLVGRAFF.

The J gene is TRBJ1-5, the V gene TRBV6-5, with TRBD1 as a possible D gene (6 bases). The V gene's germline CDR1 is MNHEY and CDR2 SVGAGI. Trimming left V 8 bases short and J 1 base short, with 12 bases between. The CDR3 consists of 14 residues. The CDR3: CASRGAGSNQPQHF. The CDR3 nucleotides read TGTGCCAGCCGGGGGGCCGGGAGCAATCAGCCCCAGCATTTT.

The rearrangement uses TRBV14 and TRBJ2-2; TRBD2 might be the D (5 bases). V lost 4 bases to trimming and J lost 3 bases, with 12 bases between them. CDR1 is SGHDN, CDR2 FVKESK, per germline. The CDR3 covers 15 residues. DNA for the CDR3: TGTGCCAGCAGCCCCTTGTTGAGGGACACCGGGGAGCTGTTTTTT. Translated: CASSPLLRDTGELFF. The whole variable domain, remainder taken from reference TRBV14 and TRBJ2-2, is EAGVTQFPSHSVIEKGQTVTLRCDPISGHDNLYWYRRVMGKEIKFLLHFVKESKQDESGMPNNRFLAERTGGTYSTLKVQPAELEDSGVYFCASSPLLRDTGELFFGEGSRLTVL.

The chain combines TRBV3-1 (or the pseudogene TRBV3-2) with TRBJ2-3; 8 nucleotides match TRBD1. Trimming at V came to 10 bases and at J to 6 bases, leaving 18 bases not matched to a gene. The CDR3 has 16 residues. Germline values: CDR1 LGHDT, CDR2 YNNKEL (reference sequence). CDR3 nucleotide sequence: TGTGCCACACGGGGGCCTCACTGGACAGGGAAGGATACGCAGTATTTT. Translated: CATRGPHWTGKDTQYF.

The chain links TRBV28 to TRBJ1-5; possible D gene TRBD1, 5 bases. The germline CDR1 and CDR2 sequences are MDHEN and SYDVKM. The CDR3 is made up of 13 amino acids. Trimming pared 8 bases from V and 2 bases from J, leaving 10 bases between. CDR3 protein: CASGGGGNQPQHF. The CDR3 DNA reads TGTGCCAGCGGTGGAGGGGGCAATCAGCCCCAGCATTTT. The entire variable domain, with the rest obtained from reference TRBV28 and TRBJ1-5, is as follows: DVKVTQSSRYLVKRTGEKVFLECVQDMDHENMFWYRQDPGLGLRLIYFSYDVKMKEKGDIPEGYSVSREKKERFSLILESASTNQTSMYLCASGGGGNQPQHFGDGTRLSIL.

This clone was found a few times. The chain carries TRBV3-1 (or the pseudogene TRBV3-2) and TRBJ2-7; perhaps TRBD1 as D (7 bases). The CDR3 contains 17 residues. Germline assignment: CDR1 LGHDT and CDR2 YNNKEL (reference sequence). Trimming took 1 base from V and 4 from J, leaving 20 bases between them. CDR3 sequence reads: CASSQGAGQRLRYEQYF. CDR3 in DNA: TGTGCCAGCAGCCAAGGCGCGGGACAGCGGCTCAGATACGAGCAGTACTTC.

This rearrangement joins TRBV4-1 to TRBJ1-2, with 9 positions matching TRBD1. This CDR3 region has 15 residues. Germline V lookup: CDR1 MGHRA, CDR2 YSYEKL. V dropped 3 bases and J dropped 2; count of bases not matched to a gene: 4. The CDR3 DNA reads TGCGCCAGCAGCCATGCCGGGACAGGGAACTATGGCTACACCTTC. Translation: CASSHAGTGNYGYTF.

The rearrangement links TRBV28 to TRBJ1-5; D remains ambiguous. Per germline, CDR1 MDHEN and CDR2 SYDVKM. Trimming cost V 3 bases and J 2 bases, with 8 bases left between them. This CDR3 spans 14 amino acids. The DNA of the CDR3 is TGTGCCAGCAGTTTGGAGGGCGGCAATCAGCCCCAGCATTTT. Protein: CASSLEGGNQPQHF.

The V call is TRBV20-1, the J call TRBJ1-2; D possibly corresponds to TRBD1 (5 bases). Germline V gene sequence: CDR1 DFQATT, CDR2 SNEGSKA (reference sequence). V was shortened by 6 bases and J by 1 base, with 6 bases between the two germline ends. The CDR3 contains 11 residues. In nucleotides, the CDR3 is TGCAGTGCCAGGGATAACTATGGCTACACCTTC. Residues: CSARDNYGYTF.

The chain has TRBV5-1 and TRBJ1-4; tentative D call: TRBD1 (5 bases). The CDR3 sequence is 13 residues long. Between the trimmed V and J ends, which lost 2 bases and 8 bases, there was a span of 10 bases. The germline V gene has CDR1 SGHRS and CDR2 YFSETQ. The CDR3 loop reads CASSFAGDEKLFF. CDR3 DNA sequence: TGCGCCAGCAGCTTCGCGGGGGACGAAAAACTGTTTTTT.

The CDR3 is CASSSIRGYRYEQYF. CDR3 DNA sequence: TGTGCCAGCAGCTCGATCAGGGGGTATCGCTACGAGCAGTACTTC. This chain joins TRBV5-6 and TRBJ2-7; 7 nucleotides agree with TRBD1. J lost 3 bases, V lost 3 bases, and 9 bases had no gene match. In germline, CDR1 is SGHDT, CDR2 YYEEEE. This CDR3 spans 15 amino acids.